One sample yielded the 5 T cell receptor beta chains listed below, sequenced in a study of blood T cell repertoires in COVID-19. The protocol was immunoSEQ multiplex PCR, while the TCRdb copy is restricted to in-frame clones and leaves out a portion. The data hold approximately 52,000 clones, with 90% observed a single time. Source material: peripheral blood. The receptors were sampled from a human donor in a cohort sampled during active COVID-19.

The rearrangement joins TRBV15 to TRBJ2-5; D call uncertain. The length of the CDR3 is 14 residues. Germline V lookup: CDR1 LNHNV, CDR2 YYDKDF (reference sequence). V was pared by 1 base and J by 1 base, with 7 bases between. CDR3 loop: CATSRGNSQETQYF. The CDR3 DNA is TGTGCCACCAGCAGAGGGAACAGCCAAGAGACCCAGTACTTC.

J is TRBJ2-5 and V is TRBV2, with 7 bases matching TRBD2. The CDR3 covers 15 residues. The V segment lost 3 bases and the J segment 5 bases; nucleotides outside the gene matches: 9. Looked up from germline, CDR1 is SNHLY and CDR2 is FYNNEI. The CDR3 loop reads CASSEVKAGVETQYF. The CDR3 nucleotides are TGTGCCAGCAGTGAGGTGAAGGCGGGAGTGGAGACCCAGTACTTC. Based on the CDR3 plus reference TRBV2 and TRBJ2-5, the full variable domain is EPEVTQTPSHQVTQMGQEVILRCVPISNHLYFYWYRQILGQKVEFLVSFYNNEISEKSEIFDDQFSVERPDGSNFTLKIRSTKLEDSAMYFCASSEVKAGVETQYFGPGTRLLVL.

This sequence joins TRBV9 and TRBJ2-7; 9 nucleotides match TRBD2. J was trimmed by 2 bases and V by 4 bases; bases with no gene match: 4. Germline CDR1 SGDLS, CDR2 YYNGEE. The CDR3 runs 14 residues. This CDR3 reads CASSPGLATYEQYF. In DNA, the CDR3 is TGTGCCAGCAGCCCGGGACTAGCAACCTACGAGCAGTACTTC.

The chain combines TRBV6-5 with TRBJ2-3; 11 positions agree with TRBD2. The V segment lost 4 bases and the J segment 3 bases; nucleotides outside the gene matches: 3. The germline gives CDR1 MNHEY, CDR2 SVGAGI. This CDR3 comprises 15 residues. CDR3: CASSLLAGDTDTQYF. The CDR3 coding sequence is TGTGCCAGCAGTTTACTAGCGGGGGATACAGATACGCAGTATTTT.

This chain uses TRBV11-2 with TRBJ1-1; no reliable D call. The CDR3 covers 12 residues. Trimming shortened V by 4 bases and J by 2 bases, and 5 bases separated the two germline ends. Germline V gene data show CDR1 as SGHAT and CDR2 as FQNNGV. The CDR3: CASSSINTEAFF. CDR3 nucleotide sequence: TGTGCCAGCAGCTCCATTAACACTGAAGCTTTCTTT.